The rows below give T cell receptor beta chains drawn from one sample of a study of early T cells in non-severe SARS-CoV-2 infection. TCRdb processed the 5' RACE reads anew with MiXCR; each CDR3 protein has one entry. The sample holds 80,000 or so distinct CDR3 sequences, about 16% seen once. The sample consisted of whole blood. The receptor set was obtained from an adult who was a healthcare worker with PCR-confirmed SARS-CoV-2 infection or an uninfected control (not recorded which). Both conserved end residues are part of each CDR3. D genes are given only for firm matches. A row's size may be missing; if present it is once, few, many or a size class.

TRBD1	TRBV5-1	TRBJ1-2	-	CASSLASGGGFGYTF	TGCGCCAGCAGCTTGGCCAGTGGAGGGGGCTTTGGCTACACCTTC
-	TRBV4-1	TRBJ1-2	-	CASSQGQAAVANYGYTF	TGCGCCAGCAGCCAAGGGCAGGCCGCGGTAGCTAACTATGGCTACACCTTC
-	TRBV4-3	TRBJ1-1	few	CASSQVPPNTEAFF	TGCGCCAGCAGCCAAGTTCCACCGAACACTGAAGCTTTCTTT
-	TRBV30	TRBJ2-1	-	CAWSVRDTSRDEQFF	TGTGCCTGGAGTGTCAGGGACACTTCGCGGGATGAGCAGTTCTTC
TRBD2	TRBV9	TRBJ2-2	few	CASSVSGGAGELFF	TGTGCCAGCAGCGTAAGCGGGGGAGCCGGGGAGCTGTTTTTT
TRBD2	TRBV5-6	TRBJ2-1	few	CASRTSGGQEQFF	TGTGCCAGTCGGACTAGCGGGGGACAGGAGCAGTTCTTC
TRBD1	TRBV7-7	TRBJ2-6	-	CASSPGTGGSEAGANVLTF	TGTGCTAGCAGCCCCGGGACAGGGGGCTCGGAAGCTGGGGCCAACGTCCTGACTTTC
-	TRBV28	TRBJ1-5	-	CASSSRVFQPQHF	TGTGCCAGCTCCTCCCGGGTTTTTCAGCCCCAGCATTTT
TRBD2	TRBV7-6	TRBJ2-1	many	CASSLDSGGTSEQFF	TGTGCCAGCAGCTTAGATAGCGGGGGGACAAGTGAGCAGTTCTTC
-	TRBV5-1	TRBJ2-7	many	CASRVTGSNYEQYF	TGCGCCAGCAGAGTGACGGGGTCCAACTACGAGCAGTACTTC
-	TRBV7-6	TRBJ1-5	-	CASSPWGRSNQPQHF	TGTGCCAGCAGCCCCTGGGGCCGAAGCAATCAGCCCCAGCATTTT
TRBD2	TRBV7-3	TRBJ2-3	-	CASSSLAGTASDTQYF	TGTGCCAGCAGCTCACTAGCGGGAACAGCATCTGATACGCAGTATTTT
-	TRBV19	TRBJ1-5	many	CASSIQDVQPQHF	TGTGCCAGTAGTATACAGGACGTTCAGCCCCAGCATTTT
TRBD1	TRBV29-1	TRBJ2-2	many	CSVDDRGQQNTGELFF	TGCAGCGTTGATGACAGGGGGCAACAGAACACCGGGGAGCTGTTTTTT
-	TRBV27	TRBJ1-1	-	CASSLSDYTEAFF	TGTGCCAGCAGTTTATCTGATTACACTGAAGCTTTCTTT
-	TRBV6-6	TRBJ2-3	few	CASRPLGQSTDTQYF	TGTGCCAGCAGACCCCTCGGACAGAGCACAGATACGCAGTATTTT
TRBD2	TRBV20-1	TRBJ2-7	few	CSADIAGVVNEQYF	TGCAGTGCCGACATAGCGGGAGTAGTAAACGAGCAGTACTTC
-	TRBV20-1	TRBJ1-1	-	CSARVDRTAEAFF	TGCAGTGCTAGAGTCGACAGGACGGCGGAAGCTTTCTTT
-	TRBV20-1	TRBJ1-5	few	CSASVGEFQPQHF	TGCAGTGCTAGTGTAGGGGAATTTCAGCCCCAGCATTTT
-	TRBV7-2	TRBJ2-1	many	CASSLALQGGEQFF	TGTGCCAGCAGCTTAGCCCTACAGGGCGGGGAGCAGTTCTTC
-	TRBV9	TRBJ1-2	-	CASSVENYGYTF	TGTGCCAGCAGCGTAGAAAACTATGGCTACACCTTC
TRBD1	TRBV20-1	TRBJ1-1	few	CSLSTGHTEAFF	TGCAGTTTGTCGACAGGGCACACTGAAGCTTTCTTT
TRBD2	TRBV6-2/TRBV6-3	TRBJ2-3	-	CASLTSGRAGDTQYF	TGTGCCAGCCTCACTAGCGGGAGGGCCGGAGATACGCAGTATTTT
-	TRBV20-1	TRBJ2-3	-	CSARESRDLTDTQYF	TGCAGTGCTAGAGAGAGCCGGGACCTCACAGATACGCAGTATTTT
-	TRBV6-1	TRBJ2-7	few	CASSMSGLPFAEQYF	TGTGCCAGCAGTATGAGCGGGCTACCCTTCGCCGAGCAGTACTTC
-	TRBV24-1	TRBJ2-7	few	CATSDSRSTTGEQYF	TGTGCCACCAGTGACTCGCGATCTACAACAGGGGAGCAGTACTTC
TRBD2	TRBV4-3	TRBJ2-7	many	CASSLRLAGSYEQYF	TGCGCCAGCAGCCTCCGACTAGCGGGATCATACGAGCAGTACTTC
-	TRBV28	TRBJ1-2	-	CASSRNRVGYTF	TGTGCCAGCAGTCGAAACAGGGTTGGCTACACCTTC
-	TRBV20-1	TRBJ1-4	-	CSARESTAPNEKLFF	TGCAGTGCTAGAGAATCGACAGCTCCGAATGAAAAACTGTTTTTT
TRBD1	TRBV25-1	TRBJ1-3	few	CASSGIQGESSGNTIYF	TGTGCCAGCAGTGGCATACAGGGGGAAAGCTCTGGAAACACCATATATTTT
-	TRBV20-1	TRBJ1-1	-	CSARMNTEAFF	TGCAGTGCTAGGATGAACACTGAAGCTTTCTTT
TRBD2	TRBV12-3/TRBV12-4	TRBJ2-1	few	CASAMGASGYNEQFF	TGTGCCAGCGCTATGGGGGCTAGCGGGTACAATGAGCAGTTCTTC
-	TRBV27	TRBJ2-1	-	CASSLTLYNEQFF	TGTGCCAGCAGTTTAACACTCTACAATGAGCAGTTCTTC
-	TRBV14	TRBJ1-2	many	CASSQDGGNYGYTF	TGTGCCAGCAGCCAAGATGGGGGGAACTATGGCTACACCTTC
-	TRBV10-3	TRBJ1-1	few	CAISEWDGTEAFF	TGTGCCATCAGTGAGTGGGACGGCACTGAAGCTTTCTTT
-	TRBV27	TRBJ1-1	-	CASSFDGLNTEAFF	TGTGCCAGCAGTTTTGACGGATTGAACACTGAAGCTTTCTTT